This T cell receptor beta chain was recovered during a study of CD8+ T cells in alopecia areata. Study in general: Tofacitinib ran 6 to 18 months, followed by 6 months off drug. Study-level points and caveats: Among patients, TCR sharing was less clear than in mice, a difference possibly due in part to HLA diversity in the patient population. Sequences from scalp samples also cover resident alphabeta T cells of normal skin.

Reverse transcribed after extraction, RNA yielded cDNA as the sequencing template. TCRdb's copy holds only in-frame clones and misses some; the assay was immunoSEQ multiplex PCR. The sample contains 150,000 or so clones, 87% of which appear only once. With 1 base removed from V and 3 bases from J, the gap between germline ends came to 17 bases. The CDR3 runs to 17 residues. Germline V lookup: CDR1 SGDLS, CDR2 YYNGEE. PBMCs were stained for CD3, CD4 and CD8, and CD4+ and CD8+ T cells were sorted. Notes on this clone: No antigen is known for it.

The rearrangement uses TRBV9 and TRBJ2-1; D is uncertain. Source: CD8+ T cells sorted from blood, taken at week 0. The sequence came from a human donor with alopecia areata. CDR3 coding DNA: TGTGCCAGCAGCGTAAGGGCAACAAGGCCTCTCTACAATGAGCAGTTCTTC. Protein: CASSVRATRPLYNEQFF.